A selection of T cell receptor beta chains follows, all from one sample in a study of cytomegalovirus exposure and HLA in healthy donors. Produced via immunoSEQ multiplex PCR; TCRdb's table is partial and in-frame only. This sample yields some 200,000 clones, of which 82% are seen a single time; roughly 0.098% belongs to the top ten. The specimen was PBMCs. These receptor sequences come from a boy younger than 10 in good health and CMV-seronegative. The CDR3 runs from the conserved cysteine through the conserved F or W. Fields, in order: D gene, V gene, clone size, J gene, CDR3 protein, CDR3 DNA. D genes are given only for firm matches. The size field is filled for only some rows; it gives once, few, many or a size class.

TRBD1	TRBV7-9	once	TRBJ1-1	CASSPQGAGFTEAFF	TGTGCCAGCAGCCCACAGGGGGCGGGGTTCACTGAAGCTTTCTTT
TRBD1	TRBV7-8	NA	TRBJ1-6	CASSLRRQGSPLHF	TGTGCCAGCAGCTTACGGCGACAGGGATCACCCCTCCACTTT
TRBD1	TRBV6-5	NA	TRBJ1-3	CASKKTGPGNTIYF	TGTGCCAGCAAGAAGACAGGGCCTGGAAACACCATATATTTT
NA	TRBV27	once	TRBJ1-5	CASSLLGAGNQPQHF	TGTGCCAGCAGTTTACTAGGGGCCGGCAATCAGCCCCAGCATTTT
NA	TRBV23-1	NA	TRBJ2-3	CASSQSGGTTQDTQYF	TGCGCCAGCAGTCAATCGGGGGGAACAACTCAGGATACGCAGTATTTT
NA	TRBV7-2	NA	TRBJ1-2	CASRRQSNYGYTF	TGTGCCAGCAGACGACAGTCGAACTATGGCTACACCTTC
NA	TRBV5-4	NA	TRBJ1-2	CASSVNRGVLDGYTF	TGTGCCAGCAGCGTTAATCGCGGGGTCCTAGATGGCTACACCTTC
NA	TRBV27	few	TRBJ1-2	CASKSPSGNYGYTF	TGTGCCAGCAAATCCCCTTCGGGTAACTATGGCTACACCTTC
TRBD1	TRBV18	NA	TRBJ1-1	CASSPMQTGAGMNTEAFF	TGTGCCAGCTCACCGATGCAGACAGGGGCGGGGATGAACACTGAAGCTTTCTTT
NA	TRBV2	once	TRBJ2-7	CASSKTGSGGFEQYF	TGTGCCAGCAGTAAGACAGGGTCCGGGGGTTTCGAGCAGTACTTC